The following is a T cell receptor beta chain sequence with its context. The sample belongs to a study of blood T cell repertoires in COVID-19. Germline CDR1 and CDR2: LGHDT and YNNKEL (reference sequence). This CDR3 contains 13 residues. The V and J ends lost 2 bases and 4 bases respectively, with 8 bases between them. Residents of about two dozen US areas, aged about 18 to 89 years, made up the participants. Membership in each cohort depended on participant-reported clinical history. Study processing details: Amplification of reference gene primers provided the estimated nucleated cell counts. Here immunoSEQ multiplex PCR was the method, and the copy in TCRdb shows in-frame clones only, minus some. V, J and clone size are taken as reported in that table, and D and trimming were inferred from the DNA itself. The sample yields around 220,000 clones, about 90% seen once.

Sequencing used PBMCs or T cells enriched from blood (not recorded which). The source of this sequence is a young woman who had recovered from COVID-19. The chain carries TRBV3-1 (or the pseudogene TRBV3-2) and TRBJ1-1; D might be TRBD1 (5 bases). The chain's CDR3 is CASSQLGGTEAFF. CDR3 coding DNA: TGTGCCAGCAGCCAACTCGGGGGCACTGAAGCTTTCTTT.